This T cell receptor beta chain stems from a study of T cells expressing NK-cell markers. Overall study context: Seven donors tested HCMV-seropositive and one tested seronegative among the eight sequenced.

TCRdb derives one entry per CDR3 protein from the 5' RACE reads, leaving out DNA. The clone table shows about 150,000 distinct CDR3 sequences, with the ten largest holding over 35%. The sequence was obtained from a woman aged 45 to 65 in good health. The sample taken for sequencing was blood T cells: a sorted CD56 or NKG2C T cell subset, CD4+ or CD8+ T cells, or bulk PBMC T cells (not recorded which).

CDR3: CSARDPGGVEVTQYF. The chain has TRBV20-1 and TRBJ2-3. There are 15 residues in the CDR3. Germline V gene sequence: CDR1 DFQATT, CDR2 SNEGSKA (reference sequence).